These T cell receptor beta chains were read from a single sample in a study of patients and donors after allogeneic stem cell transplantation. MiXCR, run by TCRdb on the RT-PCR reads, gives a single entry per CDR3 protein. There are approximately 200,000 distinct CDR3 sequences in the sample; roughly 40% occur only once, and about 33% lies in the top ten. The specimen sequenced was blood, either unsorted or a sorted T cell fraction (not recorded which). These receptors came from a human donor who was either an allogeneic HSCT recipient or a stem cell or donor lymphocyte infusion donor (not recorded which). It is not recorded whose cells these are; they may come from a transplant donor. CDR3s include the opening cysteine and the closing phenylalanine or tryptophan. The D gene is left open where the match is weak. Some rows have no size entry. The others give once, few or many, or a class for an expanded clone.

NA	TRBV7-4	TRBJ1-2	NA	TGTGCCAGCAGGCTAGATGAGCAGGGGCCTCGATACTATGGCTACACCTTC	CASRLDEQGPRYYGYTF
TRBD1	TRBV28	TRBJ2-3	NA	TGTGCCAGCAGGCGTACAGGGGCAGATACGCAGTATTTT	CASRRTGADTQYF
NA	TRBV29-1	TRBJ1-1	few	TGCAGCGTTGAAGAGGGGGGAGCCGGTGAAGCTTTCTTT	CSVEEGGAGEAFF
NA	TRBV27	TRBJ1-1	NA	TGTGCCAGCAGTCTTATTGGTACAGGGCTGAACACTGAAGCTTTCTTT	CASSLIGTGLNTEAFF
NA	TRBV30	TRBJ1-4	NA	TGTGCCTGGAGGGGACTGTCAACTAATGAAAAACTGTTTTTT	CAWRGLSTNEKLFF
NA	TRBV2	TRBJ1-1	NA	TGTGCCAGTCTTGAAGACATGAACACTGAAGCTTTCTTT	CASLEDMNTEAFF
NA	TRBV18	TRBJ1-5	NA	TGTGCCAGCTCACCGGGGCAGGTAATGCAGCCCCAGCATTTT	CASSPGQVMQPQHF
NA	TRBV7-9	TRBJ2-3	NA	TGTGCCAGCAGCTTAGAGTCGGTAGATACGCAGTATTTT	CASSLESVDTQYF
NA	TRBV7-9	TRBJ2-1	NA	TGTGCCAGCAGCCCGACTAGTCTCCTGTTCTACAATGAGCAGTTCTTC	CASSPTSLLFYNEQFF
TRBD1	TRBV20-1	TRBJ2-7	NA	TGCAGCGTCTCCGGACAGGGGGTTTACGAGCAGTACTTC	CSVSGQGVYEQYF
NA	TRBV4-3	TRBJ2-1	few	TGCGCCAGCAGCCAAGATAGAGTTAATGAGCAGTTCTTC	CASSQDRVNEQFF
TRBD2	TRBV7-3	TRBJ2-5	NA	TGTGCCAGCAGCTTATCGGGACTAGAGGAGACCCAGTACTTC	CASSLSGLEETQYF
NA	TRBV30	TRBJ1-2	few	TGTGCCTGGAAGGTGCTCTATGGCTACACCTTC	CAWKVLYGYTF
NA	TRBV5-1	TRBJ1-2	NA	TGCGCCAGCACCCTACACGGACCTAACTATGGCTACACCTTC	CASTLHGPNYGYTF
TRBD2	TRBV5-1	TRBJ2-3	once	TGCGCCAGCAGCTTGAGTAGGGCTAGCGGGAGGCATTCAGATACGCAGTATTTT	CASSLSRASGRHSDTQYF
NA	TRBV12-3/TRBV12-4	TRBJ2-1	NA	TGTGCCAGCAGATTAGCGTCCTACAATGAGCAGTTCTTC	CASRLASYNEQFF
TRBD2	TRBV4-3	TRBJ2-7	NA	TGCGCCAGCAGCCAAAGCCGGGGGGGCTACGAGCAGTACTTC	CASSQSRGGYEQYF
NA	TRBV12-3/TRBV12-4	TRBJ2-4	few	TGTGCCAGCAGTTCCCTGGGAGCTCAGTACTTC	CASSSLGAQYF
NA	TRBV4-3	TRBJ2-7	NA	TGCGCCAGCAGCCAAGATCTAGGTGGTTTTCCGTACGAGCAGTACTTC	CASSQDLGGFPYEQYF
NA	TRBV9	TRBJ1-3	NA	TGTGCCAGCAGCGTTGGACAGTATGGAAACACCATATATTTT	CASSVGQYGNTIYF
NA	TRBV9	TRBJ1-1	few	TGTGCCAGCAGCTGGAGTACAATGAACACTGAAGCTTTCTTT	CASSWSTMNTEAFF
NA	TRBV29-1	TRBJ1-5	NA	TGCAGCGTTGTATGGGGGGATAGCAATCAGCCCCAGCATTTT	CSVVWGDSNQPQHF
NA	TRBV6-5	TRBJ1-4	NA	TGTGCCAGCACCGCGGGAACCAATGAAAAACTGTTTTTT	CASTAGTNEKLFF
NA	TRBV20-1	TRBJ2-2	NA	TGCAGTGCTAGACGCCCCGGGGTAGGGGGGAAGGCCGGGGAGCTGTTTTTT	CSARRPGVGGKAGELFF
NA	TRBV5-5	TRBJ1-1	NA	TGTGCCAGCAGCTTACGACACGCCGTCCAGTTGACTGAAGCTTTCTTT	CASSLRHAVQLTEAFF
TRBD2	TRBV7-6	TRBJ2-7	NA	TGTGCCAGCAGCGCCAGCGGGATTGGGGGAGAGCAGTACTTC	CASSASGIGGEQYF
NA	TRBV27	TRBJ1-1	NA	TGTGCCACCCTAGGAATTGGTGAGAACACTGAAGCTTTCTTT	CATLGIGENTEAFF
NA	TRBV12-3/TRBV12-4	TRBJ2-7	NA	TGTGCCAGCAGTTTGACCGGGGGCGGCTCCTACGAGCAGTACTTC	CASSLTGGGSYEQYF
TRBD1	TRBV4-3	TRBJ1-5	NA	TGCGCCAGCAGCCAAGATCGGGGGACAGGGAGCAATCAGCCCCAGCATTTT	CASSQDRGTGSNQPQHF